This T cell receptor beta chain was recorded in a study of T cell repertoires in cytomegalovirus infection. Study-level information: Matching HLA type, along with CMV infection, was indicated by public TCR beta signatures. Overall study findings and caveats: Public TCR beta family frequency separated CMV-and-HLA carriers, including in an independent cohort. Clonotype analysis showed dominance of the ex vivo response by HLA-C-restricted CMV-specific TCR beta clonotypes.

Notes on this clonotype: What it binds is unknown.

Trimming left V 0 bases short and J 3 bases short, with 11 bases between. The CDR3 has 15 amino acids. Per germline, CDR1 MNHNY and CDR2 SVGAGI (reference sequence). TCRdb fed the reads into MiXCR, producing one record per CDR3 protein. The data show around 330,000 distinct CDR3 sequences, about a sixth seen once. Sequenced input: PBMCs. The receptor was isolated from a human donor in good health (CMV status not recorded). Some clones in this sample may be carry-over from other donors' samples. V and J are TRBV6-6 and TRBJ1-2, with unresolved D. The CDR3 spells CASSYSYDPHYGYTF. Here the CDR3 DNA reads TGTGCCAGCAGTTACTCGTACGATCCCCACTATGGCTACACCTTC.